This T cell receptor (beta chain) was identified in a study of technical replicates of blood from several donors. Only in-frame clones appear in the TCRdb table, and some are missing; sequencing was by immunoSEQ multiplex PCR. The sample yields some 90,000 clones, 85% to 95% seen once. The germline gives CDR1 WNHNN, CDR2 SYGVQD (reference sequence). V was shortened by 4 bases and J by 6 bases, with 14 bases between the two germline ends. CDR3 length: 14 residues. The sample consisted of T cells isolated from PBMCs. This TCR derives from a human donor in good health. V is TRBV10-1 and J is TRBJ2-3; maybe TRBD2 (6 bases). CDR3 in amino acids: CASSGSGDLDTQYF. CDR3 nucleotides: TGCGCCAGCAGTGGTTCGGGAGACTTGGATACGCAGTATTTT.